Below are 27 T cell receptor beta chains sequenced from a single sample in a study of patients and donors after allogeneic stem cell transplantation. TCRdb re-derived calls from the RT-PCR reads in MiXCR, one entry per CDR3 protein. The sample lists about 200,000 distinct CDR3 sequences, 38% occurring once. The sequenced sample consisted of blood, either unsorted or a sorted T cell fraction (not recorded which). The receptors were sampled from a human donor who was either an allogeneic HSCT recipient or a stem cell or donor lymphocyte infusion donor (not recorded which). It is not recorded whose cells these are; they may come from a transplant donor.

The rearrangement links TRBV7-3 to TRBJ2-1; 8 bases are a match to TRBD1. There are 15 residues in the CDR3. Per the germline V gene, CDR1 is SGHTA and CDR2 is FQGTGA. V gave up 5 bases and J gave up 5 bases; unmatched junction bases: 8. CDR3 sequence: CASSPRTGKNNEQFF. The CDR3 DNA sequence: TGTGCCAGCAGCCCCAGGACAGGGAAGAACAATGAGCAGTTCTTC.

CDR3: CASSERSGSPLHF. The CDR3 bases are TGCGCCAGCAGTGAGAGAAGTGGTTCACCCCTCCACTTT. The chain combines TRBV10-1 with TRBJ1-6; D is ambiguous. The CDR3 has 13 amino acids. V shed 2 bases and J shed 9 bases, with 8 bases lying between them. Germline V gene lookup returns CDR1 WNHNN and CDR2 SYGVQD (reference sequence).

This CDR3 is CASKRSSRVGDYGYTF. The CDR3 nucleotides are TGTGCCAGCAAACGGAGTAGCAGGGTGGGGGACTATGGCTACACCTTC. The V call is TRBV6-5, the J call TRBJ1-2, with D maybe TRBD1 (5 bases). V was trimmed by 7 bases and J by 3 bases, leaving 21 bases between them. Germline CDR1 is MNHEY and CDR2 is SVGAGI. CDR3 length: 16 residues.

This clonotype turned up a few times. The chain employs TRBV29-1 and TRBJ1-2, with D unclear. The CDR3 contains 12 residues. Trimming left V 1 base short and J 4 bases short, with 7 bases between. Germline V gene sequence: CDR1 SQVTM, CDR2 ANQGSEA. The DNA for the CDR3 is TGCAGCGTTGAAGTCTTGATCTATGGCTACACCTTC. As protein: CSVEVLIYGYTF.

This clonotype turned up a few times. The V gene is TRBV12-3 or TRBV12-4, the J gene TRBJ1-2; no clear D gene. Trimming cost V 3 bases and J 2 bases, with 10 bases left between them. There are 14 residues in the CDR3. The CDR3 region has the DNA TGTGCCAGCAGTTTGGGTCGAAGGAACTATGGCTACACCTTC. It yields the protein CASSLGRRNYGYTF.

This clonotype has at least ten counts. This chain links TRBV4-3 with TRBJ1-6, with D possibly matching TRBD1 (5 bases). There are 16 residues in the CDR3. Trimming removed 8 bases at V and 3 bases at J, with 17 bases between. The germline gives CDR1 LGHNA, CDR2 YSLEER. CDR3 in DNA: TGCGCCAGCGGGCTATCGGGGGGACGCTATAATTCACCCCTCCACTTT. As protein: CASGLSGGRYNSPLHF.

The CDR3 here is CASRPRRHEETQYF. The CDR3, as DNA: TGTGCCAGCAGACCACGACGTCATGAGGAGACCCAGTACTTC. This chain uses TRBV27 with TRBJ2-5; D is ambiguous. CDR1 MNHEY and CDR2 SMNVEV come from the germline V gene (reference sequence). The V and J ends lost 6 bases and 5 bases respectively, with 16 bases between them. This CDR3 has 14 amino acids.

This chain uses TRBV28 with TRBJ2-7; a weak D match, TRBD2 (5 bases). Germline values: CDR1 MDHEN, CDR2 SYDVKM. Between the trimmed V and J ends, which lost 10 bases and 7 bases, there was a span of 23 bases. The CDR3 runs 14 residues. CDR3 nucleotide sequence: TGTGCCACGCTCCTGGATGGTGCCTCGGGGGAGCAGTACTTC. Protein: CATLLDGASGEQYF.

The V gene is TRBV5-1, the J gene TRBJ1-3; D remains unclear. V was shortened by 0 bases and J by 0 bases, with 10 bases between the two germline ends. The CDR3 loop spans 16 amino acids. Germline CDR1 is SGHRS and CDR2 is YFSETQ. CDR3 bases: TGCGCCAGCAGCTTGGAGAGTACCCTCTCTGGAAACACCATATATTTT. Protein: CASSLESTLSGNTIYF.

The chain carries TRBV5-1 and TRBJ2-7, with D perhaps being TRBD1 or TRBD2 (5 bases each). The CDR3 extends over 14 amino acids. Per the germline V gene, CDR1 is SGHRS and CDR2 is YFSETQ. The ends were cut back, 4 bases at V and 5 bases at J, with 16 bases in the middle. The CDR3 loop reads CASSVMRGKNEQYF. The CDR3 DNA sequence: TGCGCCAGCAGCGTGATGAGGGGAAAAAACGAGCAGTACTTC. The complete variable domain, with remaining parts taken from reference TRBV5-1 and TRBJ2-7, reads KAGVTQTPRYLIKTRGQQVTLSCSPISGHRSVSWYQQTPGQGLQFLFEYFSETQRNKGNFPGRFSGRQFSNSRSEMNVSTLELGDSALYLCASSVMRGKNEQYFGPGTRLTVT.

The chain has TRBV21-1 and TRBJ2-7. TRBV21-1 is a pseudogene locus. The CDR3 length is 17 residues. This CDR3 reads CASSKSWNTMVSYEQYF. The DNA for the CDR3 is TGTGCCAGCAGCAAATCATGGAACACTATGGTCTCCTACGAGCAGTACTTC.

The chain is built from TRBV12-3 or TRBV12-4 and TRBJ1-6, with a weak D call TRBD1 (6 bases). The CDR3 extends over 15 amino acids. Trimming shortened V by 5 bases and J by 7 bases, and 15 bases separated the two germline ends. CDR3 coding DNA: TGTGCCAGCAGTCCTACAGGGTCCAACAATTCACCCCTCCACTTT. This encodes CASSPTGSNNSPLHF.

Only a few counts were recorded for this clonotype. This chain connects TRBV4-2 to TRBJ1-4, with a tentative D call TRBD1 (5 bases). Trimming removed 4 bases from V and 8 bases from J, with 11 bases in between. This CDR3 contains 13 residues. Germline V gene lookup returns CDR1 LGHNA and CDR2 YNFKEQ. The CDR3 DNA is TGTGCCAGCAGCCCCGGACACGAAGAAAAACTGTTTTTT. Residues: CASSPGHEEKLFF.

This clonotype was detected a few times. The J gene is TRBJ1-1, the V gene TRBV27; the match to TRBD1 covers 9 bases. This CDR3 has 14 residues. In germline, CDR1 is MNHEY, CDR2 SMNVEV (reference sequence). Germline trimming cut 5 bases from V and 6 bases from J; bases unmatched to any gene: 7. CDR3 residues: CASSPRQGGSEAFF. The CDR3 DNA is TGTGCCAGCAGTCCACGACAGGGGGGATCTGAAGCTTTCTTT.

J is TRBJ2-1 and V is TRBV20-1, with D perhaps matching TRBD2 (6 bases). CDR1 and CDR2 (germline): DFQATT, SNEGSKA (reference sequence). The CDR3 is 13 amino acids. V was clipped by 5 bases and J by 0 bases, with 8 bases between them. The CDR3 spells CSAFSGSYNEQFF. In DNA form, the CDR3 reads TGCAGTGCTTTTAGCGGCTCCTACAATGAGCAGTTCTTC.

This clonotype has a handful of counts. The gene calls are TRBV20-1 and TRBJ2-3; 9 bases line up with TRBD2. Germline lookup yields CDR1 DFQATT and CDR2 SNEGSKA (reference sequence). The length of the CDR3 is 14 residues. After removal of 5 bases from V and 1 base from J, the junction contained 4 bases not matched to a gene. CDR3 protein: CSAPSSGGTDTQYF. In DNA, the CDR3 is TGCAGTGCTCCGTCTAGCGGGGGCACAGATACGCAGTATTTT.

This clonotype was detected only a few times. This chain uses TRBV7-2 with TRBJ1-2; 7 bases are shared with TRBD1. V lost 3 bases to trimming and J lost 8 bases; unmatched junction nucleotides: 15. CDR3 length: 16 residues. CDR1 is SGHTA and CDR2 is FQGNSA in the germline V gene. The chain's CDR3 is CASSLAPVTGPFGYTF. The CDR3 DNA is TGTGCCAGCAGCTTGGCACCGGTGACAGGGCCTTTCGGCTACACCTTC. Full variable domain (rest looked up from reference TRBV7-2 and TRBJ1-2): GAGVSQSPSNKVTEKGKDVELRCDPISGHTALYWYRQSLGQGLEFLIYFQGNSAPDKSGLPSDRFSAERTGGSVSTLTIQRTQQEDSAVYLCASSLAPVTGPFGYTFGSGTRLTVV.

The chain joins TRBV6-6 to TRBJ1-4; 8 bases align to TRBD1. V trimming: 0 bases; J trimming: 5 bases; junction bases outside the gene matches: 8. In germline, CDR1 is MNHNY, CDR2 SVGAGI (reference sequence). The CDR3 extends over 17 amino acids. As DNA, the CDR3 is TGTGCCAGCAGTTACTCCGGACAGGGTCAAGGGAATGAAAAACTGTTTTTT. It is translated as CASSYSGQGQGNEKLFF.

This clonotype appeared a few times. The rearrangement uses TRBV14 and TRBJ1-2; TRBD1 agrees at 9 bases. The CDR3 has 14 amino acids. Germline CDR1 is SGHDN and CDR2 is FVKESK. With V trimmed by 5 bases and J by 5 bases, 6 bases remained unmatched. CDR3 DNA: TGTGCCAGCAGCGAGGGACAGGGCTGGTATGGCTACACCTTC. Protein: CASSEGQGWYGYTF. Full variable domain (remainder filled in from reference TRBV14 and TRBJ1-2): EAGVTQFPSHSVIEKGQTVTLRCDPISGHDNLYWYRRVMGKEIKFLLHFVKESKQDESGMPNNRFLAERTGGTYSTLKVQPAELEDSGVYFCASSEGQGWYGYTFGSGTRLTVV.

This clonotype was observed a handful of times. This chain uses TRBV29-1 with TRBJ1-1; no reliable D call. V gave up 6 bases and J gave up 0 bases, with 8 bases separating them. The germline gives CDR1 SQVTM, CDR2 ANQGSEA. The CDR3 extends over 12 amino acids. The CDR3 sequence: CSVAIMNTEAFF. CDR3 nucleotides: TGCAGCGTAGCAATCATGAACACTGAAGCTTTCTTT. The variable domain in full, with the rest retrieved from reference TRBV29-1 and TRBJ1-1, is SAVISQKPSRDICQRGTSLTIQCQVDSQVTMMFWYRQQPGQSLTLIATANQGSEATYESGFVIDKFPISRPNLTFSTLTVSNMSPEDSSIYLCSVAIMNTEAFFGQGTRLTVV.

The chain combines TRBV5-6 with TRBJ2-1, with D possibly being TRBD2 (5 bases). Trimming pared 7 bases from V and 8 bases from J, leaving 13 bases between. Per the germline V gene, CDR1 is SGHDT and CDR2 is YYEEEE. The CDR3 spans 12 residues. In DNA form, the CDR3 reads TGTGCCAGCTCTCGAGGGAGCGATGAGCAGTTCTTC. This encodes CASSRGSDEQFF.

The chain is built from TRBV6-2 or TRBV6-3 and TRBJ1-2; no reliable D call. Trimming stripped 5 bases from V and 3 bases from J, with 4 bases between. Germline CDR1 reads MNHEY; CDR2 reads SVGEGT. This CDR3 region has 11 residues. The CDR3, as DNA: TGTGCCAGCAGTCAGCACTATGGCTACACCTTC. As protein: CASSQHYGYTF.

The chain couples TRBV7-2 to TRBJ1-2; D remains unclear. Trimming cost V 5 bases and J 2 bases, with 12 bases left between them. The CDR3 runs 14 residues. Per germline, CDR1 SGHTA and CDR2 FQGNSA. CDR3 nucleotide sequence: TGTGCCAGCAGCCGGGTGGGAGGGAACTATGGCTACACCTTC. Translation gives CASSRVGGNYGYTF.

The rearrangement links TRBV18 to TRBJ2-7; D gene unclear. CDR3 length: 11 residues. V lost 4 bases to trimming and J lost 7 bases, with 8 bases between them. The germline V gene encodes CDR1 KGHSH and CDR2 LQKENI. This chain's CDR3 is CASSRRSEQYF. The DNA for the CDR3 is TGTGCCAGCTCACGCAGGTCAGAGCAGTACTTC.

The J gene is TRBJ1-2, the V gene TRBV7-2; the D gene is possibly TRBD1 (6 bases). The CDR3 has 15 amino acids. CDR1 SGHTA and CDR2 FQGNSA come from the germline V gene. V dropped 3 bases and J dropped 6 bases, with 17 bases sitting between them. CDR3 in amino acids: CASSFSENRVHGYTF. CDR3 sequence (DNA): TGTGCCAGCAGCTTCTCAGAGAACAGGGTGCATGGCTACACCTTC. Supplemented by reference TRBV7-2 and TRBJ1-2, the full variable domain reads GAGVSQSPSNKVTEKGKDVELRCDPISGHTALYWYRQSLGQGLEFLIYFQGNSAPDKSGLPSDRFSAERTGGSVSTLTIQRTQQEDSAVYLCASSFSENRVHGYTFGSGTRLTVV.

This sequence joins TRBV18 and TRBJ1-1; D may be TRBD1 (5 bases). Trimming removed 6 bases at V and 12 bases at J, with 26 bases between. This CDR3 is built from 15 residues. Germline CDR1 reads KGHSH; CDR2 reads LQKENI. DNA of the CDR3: TGTGCCAGCTCCCATGACGGAGGGGCAGGCGAGTTAACTTTCTTT. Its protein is CASSHDGGAGELTFF.

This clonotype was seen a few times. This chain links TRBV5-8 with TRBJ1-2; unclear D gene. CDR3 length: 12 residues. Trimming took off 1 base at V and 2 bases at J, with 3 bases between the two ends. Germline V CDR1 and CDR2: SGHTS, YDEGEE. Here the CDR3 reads CASSLLNYGYTF. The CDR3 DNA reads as TGTGCCAGCAGCTTGTTAAACTATGGCTACACCTTC. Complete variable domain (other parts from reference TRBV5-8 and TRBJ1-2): EAGVTQSPTHLIKTRGQQATLRCSPISGHTSVYWYQQALGLGLQFLLWYDEGEERNRGNFPPRFSGRQFPNYSSELNVNALELEDSALYLCASSLLNYGYTFGSGTRLTVV.